Listed below are T cell receptor beta chains from one sample, sequenced in a study of CD8+CD57+ T cells in acquired aplastic anemia. TCRdb reprocessed the reads via MiXCR and lists one record per CDR3 protein. This table has around 170,000 distinct CDR3 sequences, roughly 50% appearing once. The sequencing input was sorted CD4+, CD8+, or CD8+CD57+ T cells (not recorded which) from PBMCs. The receptors shown here come from a human donor with aplastic anemia. The CDR3 runs from the conserved cysteine through the conserved F or W. The D gene is left open where the match is weak. Not every row has a clone size; where given, it reads once, few, many or a size class.

CDR3nt: TGTGCCAGCAGCGTAGAGGGACGATGGACTTCACCCCTCCACTTT
CDR3aa: CASSVEGRWTSPLHF
j_gene: TRBJ1-6
abundance: -
d_gene: -
v_gene: TRBV3-1

CDR3nt: TGTGCCAGTAGTAACACTAGGGCCTGGGATGAGCAGTTCTTC
CDR3aa: CASSNTRAWDEQFF
j_gene: TRBJ2-1
abundance: -
d_gene: -
v_gene: TRBV19

CDR3nt: TGTGCCAGCAGCTTAGCCAGGGGGCAATTTCATTATGGCTACACCTTC
CDR3aa: CASSLARGQFHYGYTF
j_gene: TRBJ1-2
abundance: -
d_gene: TRBD1
v_gene: TRBV7-2

CDR3nt: TGTGCCAGCACCGGGTCAGCTCCTCTGAACACTGAAGCTTTCTTT
CDR3aa: CASTGSAPLNTEAFF
j_gene: TRBJ1-1
abundance: many
d_gene: -
v_gene: TRBV6-1

CDR3nt: TGCGCCAGCAGCACGGGGGTTGAGGGCAATCAGCCCCAGCATTTT
CDR3aa: CASSTGVEGNQPQHF
j_gene: TRBJ1-5
abundance: -
d_gene: -
v_gene: TRBV5-1

CDR3nt: TGCAGTGCTAGACCGGGGGACAGCACCTACGAGCAGTACTTC
CDR3aa: CSARPGDSTYEQYF
j_gene: TRBJ2-7
abundance: -
d_gene: -
v_gene: TRBV20-1

CDR3nt: TGTGCCAGCAGCTTAGACAGCCTCCTGTACTTC
CDR3aa: CASSLDSLLYF
j_gene: TRBJ2-5
abundance: many
d_gene: -
v_gene: TRBV7-3

CDR3nt: TGTGCCGGCAGTGAGGTGGGGGGAGTTCATGGCTACACCTTC
CDR3aa: CAGSEVGGVHGYTF
j_gene: TRBJ1-2
abundance: once
d_gene: -
v_gene: TRBV2

CDR3nt: TGTGCCAGCAGCCCCAGAGCCGGGACAAGCCCTTACGAGCAGTACTTC
CDR3aa: CASSPRAGTSPYEQYF
j_gene: TRBJ2-7
abundance: -
d_gene: -
v_gene: TRBV11-1

CDR3nt: TGTGCCAGCAGCCAAGACGTACTGAAACCTTCCTATGGCTACACCTTC
CDR3aa: CASSQDVLKPSYGYTF
j_gene: TRBJ1-2
abundance: -
d_gene: -
v_gene: TRBV4-2